This T cell receptor beta chain is drawn from a study of identical twins. Study-wide results and caveats: Insertions were fewer in abundant cord blood beta clonotypes, whereas memory repertoires showed none of this pattern.

Healthy Caucasians provided all donations. TCRdb redid the calling of the 5' RACE reads with MiXCR, one entry per CDR3 protein. The profile shows 1.5 million or so distinct CDR3 sequences, about 31% of them singletons. CDR3 length equals 17 residues. The junction had 6 bases not matched to a gene; V was cut back by 3 bases and J by 1 base. Germline assignment: CDR1 MNHEY and CDR2 SMNVEV (reference sequence). As to this clonotype: Its target is unknown.

Sequences were obtained from cord blood. The chain uses TRBV27 and TRBJ2-7; 13 nucleotides match TRBD2. This TCR derives from a newborn girl in good health. DNA of the CDR3: TGTGCCAGCAGTTTCCTTACTAGCGGGGGGGCTTCCTACGAGCAGTACTTC. This sequence encodes CASSFLTSGGASYEQYF.